This T cell receptor beta chain comes out of a study of CD8 T cells in ankylosing spondylitis. The CDR3 extends over 14 amino acids. Germline CDR1 reads DFQATT; CDR2 reads SNEGSKA (reference sequence). The J segment lost 10 bases and the V segment lost 3 bases, leaving 5 bases of the junction unmatched. With molecular barcodes, quantitative 5'-RACE was used to make the TCR beta libraries. Using its own MiXCR run on the 5' RACE reads, TCRdb lists one record per CDR3 protein. The table includes 250,000 to 400,000 distinct CDR3 sequences, more than 9% detected once. This clonotype has a count of ten or more. As yet, its antigen is unknown. The study's findings and limits: A motif in TCR beta, a set of eight highly homologous variants, appeared characteristic of ankylosing spondylitis blood. Some of the motif variants had earlier been found in reactive arthritis patients' fluid and blood. Significantly higher representation of disease-linked clones was reported for matched ankylosing spondylitis synovial fluid.

The receptor's source is a female donor with ankylosing spondylitis or in good health (not recorded which). The sequenced material came from blood, either unsorted or a sorted T cell fraction (not recorded which). The V call is TRBV20-1, the J call TRBJ1-6; 11 bases are a match to TRBD1. In DNA, the CDR3 is TGCAGTGCTAGGCCCGGGACAGGGGGGTCACCCCTCCACTTT. This translates into CSARPGTGGSPLHF.